The 20 T cell receptor beta chains given below trace back to one sample, sequenced in a study of T cell repertoires in cytomegalovirus infection. TCRdb re-analysed the reads in MiXCR, keeping a single row per CDR3 protein. The sample has hundreds of thousands of distinct CDR3 sequences, about 42% seen once. Antigens of these TCRs are unknown. Sequencing was performed on cultured PBMCs, taken from culture after CMV antigen stimulation. The origin of the receptors is a human donor in good health (CMV status not recorded). Some clones in this sample may be carry-over from other donors' samples.

V gene TRBV12-3 or TRBV12-4 combines with J gene TRBJ2-2; D is unresolved. Trimming left V 3 bases short and J 4 bases short, with 12 bases between. The CDR3 runs 15 residues. CDR3 DNA: TGTGCCAGCAGTTTTGCCCTCACGGGCACCGGGGAGCTGTTTTTT. Translation gives CASSFALTGTGELFF.

The chain carries TRBV18 and TRBJ1-4; no reliable D call. This CDR3 is built from 15 residues. Germline CDR1 KGHSH, CDR2 LQKENI. The ends were cut back, 3 bases at V and 6 bases at J, with 14 bases in the middle. This CDR3 is CASSPLAGSDEKLFF. The CDR3 DNA is TGTGCCAGCTCACCGCTCGCTGGTTCTGATGAAAAACTGTTTTTT.

This clonotype has only a few counts. The chain carries TRBV7-6 and TRBJ2-7; D may be TRBD1 or TRBD2 (5 bases each). Germline values: CDR1 SGHVS, CDR2 FNYEAQ. The CDR3 has 12 residues. Trimming took off 2 bases at V and 6 bases at J, with 8 bases between the two ends. CDR3 DNA: TGTGCCAGCAGCTTAACGGGGCGCGAGCAGTACTTC. This translates into CASSLTGREQYF.

This clonotype has ten or more counts. This chain connects TRBV5-6 to TRBJ2-2; D gene ambiguous. Germline V gene lookup returns CDR1 SGHDT and CDR2 YYEEEE. V was clipped by 6 bases and J by 5 bases, with 17 bases between them. This CDR3 spans 15 amino acids. CDR3 loop: CASISSRHLTGELFF. CDR3 bases: TGTGCCAGCATCTCGTCCCGACACTTGACCGGGGAGCTGTTTTTT.

There are a few counts of this clonotype. The CDR3 DNA follows: TGTGCCAGCAGTACAGGGTCCGTGGAGACCCAGTACTTC. Its translation is CASSTGSVETQYF. The chain is built from TRBV12-3 or TRBV12-4 and TRBJ2-5, with D perhaps TRBD1 (6 bases). Trimming removed 5 bases at V and 5 bases at J, with 12 bases between. The CDR3 has 13 residues.

The J gene is TRBJ2-2, the V gene TRBV6-1; D perhaps matches TRBD2 (6 bases). Trimming shortened V by 6 bases and J by 2 bases, and 13 bases separated the two germline ends. This CDR3 has 15 residues. The V gene's germline CDR1 is MNHNS and CDR2 SASEGT. The CDR3 nucleotides read TGTGCCAGCAGGGGCGGGACTTATAACACCGGGGAGCTGTTTTTT. It is translated as CASRGGTYNTGELFF.

The V call is TRBV4-1, the J call TRBJ2-1; 9 positions agree with TRBD2. Germline V lookup: CDR1 MGHRA, CDR2 YSYEKL. The CDR3 is 12 amino acids. J was trimmed by 12 bases and V by 3 bases; bases with no gene match: 3. CDR3: CASSHPAGGQFF. CDR3 DNA: TGCGCCAGCAGCCACCCAGCGGGAGGGCAGTTCTTC.

The V and J genes are TRBV7-2 and TRBJ2-5; D gene uncertain. The V end lost 5 bases, the J end lost 0 bases, and 7 bases lay between the germline ends. The CDR3 sequence is 13 residues long. The germline V gene has CDR1 SGHTA and CDR2 FQGNSA. CDR3 nucleotides: TGTGCCAGCAGCAGACTCAACCAAGAGACCCAGTACTTC. Translated, it gives CASSRLNQETQYF.

This clonotype has a handful of counts. The chain carries TRBV7-2 and TRBJ2-1; possible D gene TRBD2, 6 bases. This CDR3 spans 15 amino acids. V was cut by 6 bases and J by 9 bases, with 21 bases left in between. Germline CDR1 is SGHTA and CDR2 is FQGNSA. Here the CDR3 reads CASSRRDWFSSEQFF. CDR3 sequence (DNA): TGTGCCAGCAGTCGCCGGGACTGGTTTAGTAGTGAGCAGTTCTTC.

The V call is TRBV18, the J call TRBJ2-7, with 9 bases fitting TRBD2. Germline V CDR1 and CDR2: KGHSH, LQKENI. The V segment lost 2 bases and the J segment 10 bases; nucleotides outside the gene matches: 6. The CDR3 consists of 13 residues. CDR3 residues: CASSPDQTSGQYF. In DNA, the CDR3 is TGTGCCAGCTCACCAGACCAGACTAGCGGCCAGTACTTC.

The rearrangement uses TRBV6-2 or TRBV6-3 and TRBJ2-5, with TRBD1 matching over 8 bases. The CDR3 has 15 residues. J lost 5 bases, V lost 6 bases, and 11 bases had no gene match. Germline CDR1 is MNHEY and CDR2 is SVGEGT. In DNA, the CDR3 is TGTGCCAGCAGCAAACGGACAGGGACGAGGGAGACCCAGTACTTC. This encodes CASSKRTGTRETQYF.

This clonotype has just a few counts. The J gene is TRBJ2-3, the V gene TRBV4-1; 9 nucleotides agree with TRBD1. The ends lost 0 bases at V and 3 bases at J; junction bases unmatched: 1. Germline CDR1 reads MGHRA; CDR2 reads YSYEKL. This CDR3 is 15 amino acids long. CDR3 in DNA: TGCGCCAGCAGCCAAGAAGGGACAGGGACAGATACGCAGTATTTT. It encodes CASSQEGTGTDTQYF.

A few counts support this clonotype. The CDR3 nucleotides are TGTGCCAGCAGTCCCCGAGGCCATCGAGGTTCACCCCTCCACTTT. Residues: CASSPRGHRGSPLHF. The rearrangement uses TRBV28 and TRBJ1-6; D call uncertain. CDR1 and CDR2 from the germline V gene are MDHEN and SYDVKM. Trimming stripped 5 bases from V and 9 bases from J, with 17 bases between. The CDR3 loop spans 15 amino acids.

This clonotype was picked up a small number of times. V is TRBV11-1 and J is TRBJ2-3; D perhaps matches TRBD2 (6 bases). Germline values: CDR1 SGHAT, CDR2 FQDESV (reference sequence). CDR3 length equals 17 residues. Trimming left V 2 bases short and J 2 bases short, with 17 bases between. In nucleotides, the CDR3 is TGTGCCAGCAGCTTACCAGGCGGGGTACCCCCCACAGATACGCAGTATTTT. It is translated as CASSLPGGVPPTDTQYF.

This clonotype appeared a few times. This chain joins TRBV12-3 or TRBV12-4 and TRBJ2-5; 7 positions match TRBD2. The J segment lost 4 bases and the V segment lost 5 bases, leaving 10 bases of the junction unmatched. There are 15 residues in the CDR3. The CDR3 sequence: CASSPGPSGGETQYF. Written as DNA, the CDR3 is TGTGCCAGCAGTCCGGGTCCCTCGGGGGGAGAGACCCAGTACTTC.

V is TRBV28 and J is TRBJ2-7, with 8 bases matching TRBD1. This CDR3 contains 15 residues. V dropped 6 bases and J dropped 0; count of bases not matched to a gene: 7. Germline assignment: CDR1 MDHEN and CDR2 SYDVKM. CDR3 DNA sequence: TGTGCCAGCAGACACTACAGGGGGAACTCCTACGAGCAGTACTTC. Encoded protein: CASRHYRGNSYEQYF. The variable domain in full, completed from reference TRBV28 and TRBJ2-7, reads DVKVTQSSRYLVKRTGEKVFLECVQDMDHENMFWYRQDPGLGLRLIYFSYDVKMKEKGDIPEGYSVSREKKERFSLILESASTNQTSMYLCASRHYRGNSYEQYFGPGTRLTVT.

The genes are TRBV11-2 and TRBJ2-1, with 12 bases matching TRBD2. The CDR3 has 18 residues. V trimming: 0 bases; J trimming: 5 bases; junction bases outside the gene matches: 8. The germline gives CDR1 SGHAT, CDR2 FQNNGV. The CDR3 here is CASSLDGLAGGLNNEQFF. CDR3 in DNA: TGTGCCAGCAGCTTAGATGGGCTAGCGGGAGGGCTCAACAATGAGCAGTTCTTC.

This clonotype was counted a few times. J is TRBJ1-5 and V is TRBV7-2; D remains unclear. The ends were cut back, 5 bases at V and 8 bases at J, with 10 bases in the middle. The CDR3 contains 12 residues. CDR1 is SGHTA and CDR2 is FQGNSA in the germline V gene. Here the CDR3 DNA reads TGTGCCAGCAGCCGTCGGAACGAGCCCCAGCATTTT. The encoded protein is CASSRRNEPQHF.

This clonotype was detected a few times. This rearrangement joins TRBV7-9 to TRBJ2-5; TRBD2 agrees at 7 bases. V lost 1 base and J lost 2; bases outside the gene matches: 4. The length of the CDR3 is 15 residues. Germline V gives CDR1 SEHNR, CDR2 FQNEAQ (reference sequence). CDR3 bases: TGTGCCAGCAGCTTAGGGCTAGCGGCTCAAGAGACCCAGTACTTC. This sequence encodes CASSLGLAAQETQYF.

This clonotype has just a few counts. The V and J genes are TRBV7-9 and TRBJ1-4; no definite D call. The germline V gene encodes CDR1 SEHNR and CDR2 FQNEAQ (reference sequence). Trimming shortened V by 2 bases and J by 8 bases, and 6 bases separated the two germline ends. CDR3 size: 12 residues. The CDR3 sequence: CASSLMSEKLFF. The CDR3 nucleotides are TGTGCCAGCAGCTTAATGTCGGAAAAACTGTTTTTT.